Listed below are T cell receptor beta chains from one sample, sequenced in a study of blood T cell repertoires in COVID-19. TCRdb's table, derived via immunoSEQ multiplex PCR, lists solely in-frame clones and lacks some. The sample lists a few hundred thousand clones, around 88% occurring once. Source material: peripheral blood. All receptors come from a man aged 45-60 years with active or convalescent COVID-19. CDR3s leave out the opening cysteine and the closing phenylalanine or tryptophan. Each record gives: clone size, J gene, D gene, V gene, CDR3 protein. A D gene is named only where the DNA matches it firmly. Expanded clones get a size class; other rows say once, few or many, or leave the size out.

abundance: -
j_gene: TRBJ1-1
d_gene: TRBD1
v_gene: TRBV27
CDR3aa: ASRDKGQMNTEAF

abundance: -
j_gene: TRBJ2-1
d_gene: -
v_gene: TRBV5-1
CDR3aa: ASSPPQAIVSSYNEQF

abundance: -
j_gene: TRBJ1-2
d_gene: -
v_gene: TRBV5-4
CDR3aa: ASSFAPQMEGYT

abundance: -
j_gene: TRBJ2-7
d_gene: -
v_gene: TRBV2
CDR3aa: ASTRVAYEQY

abundance: -
j_gene: TRBJ2-5
d_gene: -
v_gene: TRBV12-3/TRBV12-4
CDR3aa: ASRGVYQETQY

abundance: -
j_gene: TRBJ2-3
d_gene: -
v_gene: TRBV30
CDR3aa: AWSTGLETADTQY

abundance: -
j_gene: TRBJ1-1
d_gene: -
v_gene: TRBV7-2
CDR3aa: ASSWRQADTEAF

abundance: once
j_gene: TRBJ2-2
d_gene: -
v_gene: TRBV2
CDR3aa: ASSAQGRSALQRLF

abundance: -
j_gene: TRBJ1-6
d_gene: -
v_gene: TRBV30
CDR3aa: AWSGTSGHNSPLH

abundance: -
j_gene: TRBJ2-3
d_gene: -
v_gene: TRBV9
CDR3aa: ASSGTGHYTDTQY

abundance: once
j_gene: TRBJ2-5
d_gene: TRBD2
v_gene: TRBV3-1/TRBV3-2
CDR3aa: ASSQWTSGIQETQY

abundance: -
j_gene: TRBJ2-4
d_gene: -
v_gene: TRBV2
CDR3aa: ASKIGRTNIQY

abundance: -
j_gene: TRBJ1-2
d_gene: -
v_gene: TRBV5-1
CDR3aa: ASSLVTGTLTENYGYT

abundance: -
j_gene: TRBJ1-3
d_gene: TRBD1
v_gene: TRBV19
CDR3aa: ASSTRQGRSGNTIY

abundance: -
j_gene: TRBJ2-3
d_gene: -
v_gene: TRBV29-1
CDR3aa: SGNRVTRDTQY

abundance: once
j_gene: TRBJ1-6
d_gene: TRBD1
v_gene: TRBV2
CDR3aa: ASRERDRGNSPLH

abundance: -
j_gene: TRBJ1-5
d_gene: -
v_gene: TRBV5-5
CDR3aa: ASSHTGTSFNQPQH

abundance: -
j_gene: TRBJ1-2
d_gene: -
v_gene: TRBV5-1
CDR3aa: ASSLQDSGYT

abundance: -
j_gene: TRBJ2-3
d_gene: TRBD2
v_gene: TRBV5-6
CDR3aa: ASTPLAGRPSTDTQY

abundance: -
j_gene: TRBJ2-2
d_gene: TRBD2
v_gene: TRBV28
CDR3aa: ASSLLAGNTGELF

abundance: few
j_gene: TRBJ2-5
d_gene: -
v_gene: TRBV29-1
CDR3aa: SVDSLRAGEETQY

abundance: few
j_gene: TRBJ2-1
d_gene: -
v_gene: TRBV4-1
CDR3aa: ASSQIAFSSYNEQF